A selection of T cell receptor beta chains follows, all from one sample in a study of neurological immune-mediated disorders. TCRdb itself ran the 5' RACE reads through MiXCR, one entry per CDR3 protein. The profile shows tens of thousands of distinct CDR3 sequences, around 3.8% of them singletons. The sequenced sample consisted of PBMCs. The receptors derive from a woman aged 45-59 years with multiple sclerosis. The conserved cysteine and the conserved F or W are not part of the CDR3 here. Each record gives: CDR3 protein, D gene, CDR3 length, J gene, V gene. D genes are given only for firm matches.

cdr3_aa: ASSMSGLNTEAF
d_call: .
cdr3_length: 12
j_call: TRBJ1-1
v_call: TRBV7-3

cdr3_aa: ASSPLAGSYEQY
d_call: TRBD2
cdr3_length: 12
j_call: TRBJ2-7
v_call: TRBV7-2

cdr3_aa: SARDYRGRETQY
d_call: TRBD1
cdr3_length: 12
j_call: TRBJ2-5
v_call: TRBV20-1

cdr3_aa: ATSPGLSSYEQY
d_call: .
cdr3_length: 12
j_call: TRBJ2-7
v_call: TRBV15

cdr3_aa: ASSLGTANTGELF
d_call: .
cdr3_length: 13
j_call: TRBJ2-2
v_call: TRBV3-1

cdr3_aa: SVDASQGTNYGYT
d_call: .
cdr3_length: 13
j_call: TRBJ1-2
v_call: TRBV29-1

cdr3_aa: ASSPGDATNEKLF
d_call: .
cdr3_length: 13
j_call: TRBJ1-4
v_call: TRBV12-3/TRBV12-4

cdr3_aa: ASSPTPSRGYT
d_call: .
cdr3_length: 11
j_call: TRBJ1-2
v_call: TRBV7-8

cdr3_aa: ASSLEGGGIDGYT
d_call: .
cdr3_length: 13
j_call: TRBJ1-2
v_call: TRBV5-1

cdr3_aa: ASSEAPSSKAF
d_call: .
cdr3_length: 11
j_call: TRBJ1-1
v_call: TRBV6-1

cdr3_aa: ASSLGKTRDTQY
d_call: .
cdr3_length: 12
j_call: TRBJ2-3
v_call: TRBV11-2

cdr3_aa: ASSPGTSEGRELF
d_call: TRBD2
cdr3_length: 13
j_call: TRBJ2-2
v_call: TRBV5-1

cdr3_aa: ASSSDSGKTQY
d_call: .
cdr3_length: 11
j_call: TRBJ2-5
v_call: TRBV7-2

cdr3_aa: SVEDGFSGTGQETQY
d_call: .
cdr3_length: 15
j_call: TRBJ2-5
v_call: TRBV29-1

cdr3_aa: ASSLGAVSPLH
d_call: .
cdr3_length: 11
j_call: TRBJ1-6
v_call: TRBV12-3/TRBV12-4

cdr3_aa: ASSFPPPGSYNEQF
d_call: .
cdr3_length: 14
j_call: TRBJ2-1
v_call: TRBV7-6

cdr3_aa: ASSSARSGTLTYEQY
d_call: .
cdr3_length: 15
j_call: TRBJ2-7
v_call: TRBV7-9

cdr3_aa: ASSSSGLAGETQY
d_call: TRBD2
cdr3_length: 13
j_call: TRBJ2-5
v_call: TRBV11-2

cdr3_aa: ASSSLRGASTDTQY
d_call: TRBD2
cdr3_length: 14
j_call: TRBJ2-3
v_call: TRBV7-6

cdr3_aa: ASSGGVAYNEQF
d_call: TRBD2
cdr3_length: 12
j_call: TRBJ2-1
v_call: TRBV5-1

cdr3_aa: ATSDSRGNFYNEQF
d_call: .
cdr3_length: 14
j_call: TRBJ2-1
v_call: TRBV24-1